This T cell receptor beta chain was found in a study of radiation and T cells in renal cell carcinoma. Study-level background: Nephrectomy followed 15 Gy stereotactic body radiation by 4 weeks.

Regarding time point: blood 2 weeks post-SBRT. Noted treatment: 15 Gy SBRT to primary tumor, nephrectomy 4 weeks later. The method was immunoSEQ multiplex PCR; TCRdb's version includes in-frame clones alone and lacks a portion of them. The sample comprises almost 50,000 clones, roughly 80% of which are singletons, and about 30% rests with the top ten. Study-wide points: Baseline intratumoral clonotype presence is unknown without pretreatment biopsies.

Worth noting for this clone: Its antigen is undetermined.

The ends were cut back, 8 bases at V and 1 base at J, with 11 bases in the middle. Germline assignment: CDR1 WSHSY and CDR2 SAAADI. The CDR3 length is 13 residues. Specimen: blood, collected from a patient whose treatment included radiotherapy and nephrectomy. The rearrangement links TRBV10-2 to TRBJ2-5; tentative D call: TRBD2 (5 bases). This receptor was identified in a woman aged 65 to 85 with renal cell carcinoma. CDR3 DNA sequence: TGCGCCAGCGGACTTCCCCCCCAAGAGACCCAGTACTTC. Encoded protein: CASGLPPQETQYF.